One sample yielded the 9 T cell receptor beta chains listed below, sequenced in a study of blood T cells in healthy people across ages. PCR was performed a second time for roughly 7 to 12 cycles using a sample-barcoded 5' primer and a J-beta primer mix. MiXCR, applied by TCRdb to the 5' RACE reads, yields one record per CDR3 protein. The profile covers around 1.1 million distinct CDR3 sequences, with roughly two fifths appearing a single time and about an eighth taken by the ten largest. Sequenced input: blood. The receptors come from a man younger than 35 in good health.

The J gene is TRBJ2-7, the V gene TRBV12-3 or TRBV12-4; TRBD1 matches at 8 bases. Trimming cost V 4 bases and J 12 bases; bases outside gene matches: 17. This CDR3 contains 15 residues. The CDR3 bases are TGTGCCAGCAGTTCAGCACTCTCGACAGGGGAGAGTGTGTACTTC. Protein product: CASSSALSTGESVYF.

The rearrangement links TRBV6-6 to TRBJ2-7; no reliable D call. CDR1 is MNHNY, CDR2 SVGAGI, per germline (reference sequence). Trimming pared 2 bases from V and 2 bases from J, leaving 7 bases between. This CDR3 spans 13 amino acids. This CDR3 reads CASSYNPAYEQYF. The CDR3 DNA reads TGTGCCAGCAGTTACAATCCAGCCTACGAGCAGTACTTC.

CDR3 residues: CASSPGGQGVYQPQHF. The CDR3 DNA reads TGTGCCAGCTCACCGGGGGGACAGGGAGTCTATCAGCCCCAGCATTTT. The chain combines TRBV18 with TRBJ1-5; 9 bases align to TRBD1. Germline values: CDR1 KGHSH, CDR2 LQKENI. J was trimmed by 5 bases and V by 3 bases; bases with no gene match: 8. There are 16 residues in the CDR3.

The V gene is TRBV7-9, the J gene TRBJ2-5; D is unresolved. V was clipped by 3 bases and J by 12 bases, with 14 bases between them. The CDR3 totals 12 residues. The V gene's germline CDR1 is SEHNR and CDR2 FQNEAQ (reference sequence). For the CDR3, the DNA is TGTGCCAGCAGCTTCCGGACCTTTAAAGAGTACTTC. It is translated as CASSFRTFKEYF.

The chain couples TRBV4-1 to TRBJ2-1; D ambiguous. Matching the DNA end better, TRBJ2-7 makes the J call doubtful. CDR3 size: 17 residues. The germline gives CDR1 MGHRA, CDR2 YSYEKL. The CDR3 reads CASSQGAELSSYNEQYF. The CDR3 DNA follows: TGCGCCAGCAGCCAAGGGGCCGAGCTAAGCTCCTACAATGAGCAGTACTTC.

The chain is built from TRBV20-1 and TRBJ2-1; D remains unclear. V was trimmed by 1 base and J by 1 base, leaving 11 bases between them. The CDR3 length is 15 residues. Germline lookup yields CDR1 DFQATT and CDR2 SNEGSKA (reference sequence). Written as DNA, the CDR3 is TGCAGTGCTAGAGGGAGAGATGGGTCCTACAATGAGCAGTTCTTC. This gives the protein CSARGRDGSYNEQFF.

The chain combines TRBV7-2 with TRBJ2-7; D not certain. The J call may be in error: the DNA end matches TRBJ2-5 better. Germline V CDR1 and CDR2: SGHTA, FQGNSA. CDR3 length: 13 amino acids. CDR3 bases: TGTGCCAGCAGCTTAGTTTCAGGAGAGACCCAGTACTTC. Encoded protein: CASSLVSGETQYF.

Only a few counts were recorded for this clonotype. This chain connects TRBV6-5 to TRBJ2-3; D uncertain. From germline, CDR1 is MNHEY and CDR2 SVGAGI. CDR3 length equals 12 residues. V lost 6 bases and J lost 2, with 6 bases in between. For the CDR3, the DNA is TGTGCCAGCAGGAAGGACACAGATACGCAGTATTTT. It translates to CASRKDTDTQYF.

The chain couples TRBV14 to TRBJ2-3, with D tentatively TRBD1 or TRBD2 (6 bases each). The CDR3 consists of 15 residues. The germline V gene encodes CDR1 SGHDN and CDR2 FVKESK. Trimming shortened V by 4 bases and J by 6 bases, and 17 bases separated the two germline ends. CDR3 loop: CASSRRDTVSDTQYF. Written as DNA, the CDR3 is TGTGCCAGCAGCCGGCGGGACACCGTATCTGATACGCAGTATTTT.